This T cell receptor beta chain was sequenced during a study of T cell repertoires in aging, cancer and after chemotherapy. Study-wide points: Age-matched healthy donors had significantly more diverse, less clonal blood TCR repertoires than untreated cancer patients.

Multiplex touch-down PCR with TRB-A/B primers amplified rearranged V-D-J TRB sequences. Using its own MiXCR run on the multiplex PCR reads, TCRdb lists one record per CDR3 protein. Of some 10,000 distinct CDR3 sequences detected, around 38% appear once; the ten largest clones hold 9.9%. Amplification of TCR beta used genomic DNA extracted from peripheral blood. The CDR3 contains 14 residues. The germline V and J ends were trimmed by 7 bases and 0 bases, with 10 bases remaining between them. To note about this clonotype: The antigen is not known.

The V and J genes are TRBV12-3 or TRBV12-4 and TRBJ2-1; D gene unclear. The clonotype was recovered from a human donor in good health. Sample: blood. The DNA for the CDR3 is TGTGCCAGCACGAAGGGATCCTCCTACAATGAGCAGTTCTTC. It encodes CASTKGSSYNEQFF.